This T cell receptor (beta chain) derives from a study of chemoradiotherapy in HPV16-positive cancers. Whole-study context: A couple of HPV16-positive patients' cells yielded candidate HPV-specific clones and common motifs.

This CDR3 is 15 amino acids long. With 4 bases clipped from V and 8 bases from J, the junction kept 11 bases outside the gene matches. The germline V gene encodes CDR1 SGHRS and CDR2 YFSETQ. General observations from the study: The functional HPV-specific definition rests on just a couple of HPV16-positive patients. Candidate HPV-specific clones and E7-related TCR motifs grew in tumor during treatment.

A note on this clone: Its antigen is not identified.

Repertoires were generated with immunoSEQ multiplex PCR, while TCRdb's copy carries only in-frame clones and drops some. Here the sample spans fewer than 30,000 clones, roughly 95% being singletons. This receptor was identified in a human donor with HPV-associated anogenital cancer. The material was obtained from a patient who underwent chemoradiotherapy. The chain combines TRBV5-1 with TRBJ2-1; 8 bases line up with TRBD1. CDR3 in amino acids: CASSVYRGYRDEQFF. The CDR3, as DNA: TGCGCCAGCAGCGTGTACAGGGGGTACCGCGATGAGCAGTTCTTC.